Reported below is one T cell receptor (beta chain). The data derive from a study of blood T cell repertoires in COVID-19. Whole-study context: The United States, Italy and Spain provided the acute and convalescent COVID-19 samples. T cells, B-cell-depleted T cells, or PBMCs provided the cDNA or gDNA that served as material.

Germline loops: CDR1 DFQATT, CDR2 SNEGSKA (reference sequence). The CDR3 consists of 11 residues. V was trimmed by 5 bases and J by 5 bases, leaving 9 bases between them. Per the original methods: Amplification with reference gene primers provided the estimates of nucleated cell counts. Profiled with immunoSEQ multiplex PCR; TCRdb holds only in-frame clones, not every one. V, J and clone size derive from that table, while D and trimming were established from the DNA sequence. The repertoire holds around 130,000 clones, with more than 75% as singletons. The chain employs TRBV20-1 and TRBJ2-5; D ambiguous. The sample consisted of peripheral blood. The source is a human donor in a cohort sampled during active COVID-19. The CDR3 here is CSAAVGETQYF. The CDR3 DNA is TGCAGTGCTGCTGTCGGGGAGACCCAGTACTTC.